This T cell receptor beta chain was found in a study of spatial heterogeneity in lung cancer. Whole-study context: Alpha-chain sequences were consistently detected less often than beta-chain sequences. In raw reads, more than 9.5 appearances on average were recorded for each unique TCR and UMI combination.

All TCR cDNA molecules were individually tagged with a unique molecular identifier. TCRdb ran MiXCR on the 5' RACE reads and lists one entry per CDR3 protein. The profile covers around 3,000 distinct CDR3 sequences, with 4.5% to 5% appearing a single time and roughly 15% taken by the ten largest. By proportion, this clonotype is medium-sized. An end of the junction does not agree with germline; a read error may underlie this. This CDR3 contains 14 residues. Per the germline V gene, CDR1 is DFQATT and CDR2 is SNEGSKA (reference sequence). Time point described: sample taken at primary tumor resection. Sequencing of whole RNA from tumor, nontumor lung or frozen PBMC involved no sorting.

The TCR originated in a male donor with early-stage non-small cell lung cancer. This specimen consisted of normal lung tissue next to the tumor, obtained at surgery. J is TRBJ1-2 and V is TRBV20-1; 9 positions agree with TRBD1. The CDR3 DNA sequence: TGCAGTGCTAGAGATAGTACAGGGGGCTATGACTACACCTTC. This sequence encodes CSARDSTGGYDYTF.